The 20 T cell receptor beta chains below were found in one sample sequenced in a study of T cell responses to AZD1222 COVID-19 vaccine. Assay used: immunoSEQ multiplex PCR; TCRdb lists only in-frame clones, some missing. Of about 150,000 clones detected, roughly 89% appear once; the ten largest clones hold roughly 1.7%. Sample: peripheral blood, taken 28 days after the second AZD1222 dose. The origin of the receptors is an adult who received the AZD1222 COVID-19 vaccine.

The chain is built from TRBV10-3 and TRBJ2-1, with D tentatively TRBD2 (6 bases). V was shortened by 3 bases and J by 0 bases, with 15 bases between the two germline ends. Per the germline V gene, CDR1 is ENHRY and CDR2 is SYGVKD. This CDR3 has 17 residues. DNA for the CDR3: TGTGCCATCAGTGAAGTGGGACTTCCCATCTCCTACAATGAGCAGTTCTTC. It translates to CAISEVGLPISYNEQFF.

This chain links TRBV4-1 with TRBJ2-4; 7 nucleotides line up with TRBD2. With 1 base clipped from V and 0 bases from J, the junction kept 18 bases outside the gene matches. The CDR3 is 21 residues long. CDR1 is MGHRA and CDR2 is YSYEKL in the germline V gene. CDR3: CASSQGAVAGKLIIAKNIQYF. CDR3 DNA sequence: TGCGCCAGCAGCCAAGGGGCGGTAGCGGGCAAGCTAATTATAGCCAAAAACATTCAGTACTTC.

The chain combines TRBV5-1 with TRBJ2-2; 7 positions match TRBD2. J was trimmed by 4 bases and V by 8 bases; bases with no gene match: 5. The germline CDR1 and CDR2 sequences are SGHRS and YFSETQ. The length of the CDR3 is 13 residues. The CDR3 bases are TGCGCCAGTAATAGCGGGTCCACCGGGGAGCTGTTTTTT. This sequence encodes CASNSGSTGELFF.

The chain is built from TRBV4-3 and TRBJ1-6, with 9 bases lining up with TRBD1. The CDR3 is 18 amino acids. The V gene end was trimmed by 0 bases and the J gene end by 4 bases; junction bases not matched to a gene: 7. From germline, CDR1 is LGHNA and CDR2 YSLEER. For the CDR3, the DNA is TGCGCCAGCAGCCAAGATGGCCAGACAGGGGGTTATAATTCACCCCTCCACTTT. This codes for CASSQDGQTGGYNSPLHF.

The CDR3: CASSYSWLAGRNYEQYF. The CDR3 bases are TGTGCCAGCAGTTACTCGTGGCTAGCGGGAAGAAACTACGAGCAGTACTTC. This chain connects TRBV6-2 or TRBV6-3 to TRBJ2-7; 9 bases match TRBD2. CDR1 is MNHEY and CDR2 is SVGEGT in the germline V gene. The CDR3 is 17 amino acids. The junction had 9 bases not matched to a gene; V was cut back by 0 bases and J by 3 bases.

The V and J genes are TRBV7-2 and TRBJ1-3, with D uncertain. This CDR3 is built from 15 residues. Germline V gene data show CDR1 as SGHTA and CDR2 as FQGNSA. V was shortened by 5 bases and J by 0 bases, with 11 bases between the two germline ends. The chain's CDR3 is CASSKTASSGNTIYF. CDR3 sequence (DNA): TGTGCCAGCAGCAAAACTGCGAGCTCTGGAAACACCATATATTTT.

This clone has only one observation. The rearrangement links TRBV29-1 to TRBJ1-1; the D is unclear. The CDR3 spans 13 residues. V gave up 7 bases and J gave up 1 base, with 13 bases separating them. Germline V gene data show CDR1 as SQVTM and CDR2 as ANQGSEA. The CDR3 DNA reads as TGCAGCGGTTCCCAGGTGAGGAACACTGAAGCTTTCTTT. Protein sequence: CSGSQVRNTEAFF. Full variable domain (missing parts from reference TRBV29-1 and TRBJ1-1): SAVISQKPSRDICQRGTSLTIQCQVDSQVTMMFWYRQQPGQSLTLIATANQGSEATYESGFVIDKFPISRPNLTFSTLTVSNMSPEDSSIYLCSGSQVRNTEAFFGQGTRLTVV.

The CDR3 spells CASSQREGQETQYF. Written as DNA, the CDR3 is TGCGCCAGCAGCCAGCGCGAAGGGCAGGAGACCCAGTACTTC. V is TRBV4-1 and J is TRBJ2-5; D is unclear. Trimming cost V 3 bases and J 5 bases, with 13 bases left between them. CDR3 length equals 14 residues. Germline loops: CDR1 MGHRA, CDR2 YSYEKL.

This chain uses TRBV30 with TRBJ2-5; D call uncertain. The V gene's germline CDR1 is GTSNPN and CDR2 SVGIG (reference sequence). The ends were cut back, 3 bases at V and 5 bases at J, with 10 bases in the middle. This CDR3 is built from 12 residues. The chain's CDR3 is CAWSLPAETQYF. The CDR3 DNA is TGTGCCTGGAGCCTCCCAGCTGAGACCCAGTACTTC.

Comment on this clone: Other DNA variants within this sample encode the same CDR3. The chain carries TRBV13 and TRBJ2-7, with D perhaps matching TRBD2 (5 bases). V dropped 0 bases and J dropped 2 bases, with 5 bases sitting between them. Germline V gives CDR1 PRHDT, CDR2 FYEKMQ (reference sequence). The CDR3 totals 13 residues. The CDR3 sequence is CASSLGGTYEQYF. In nucleotides, the CDR3 is TGTGCCAGCAGCTTAGGCGGGACCTACGAGCAGTACTTC.

V usage is TRBV5-8 and J usage is TRBJ2-1; the D call may be TRBD1 or TRBD2 (6 bases each). CDR3 length: 17 amino acids. CDR1 SGHTS and CDR2 YDEGEE come from the germline V gene. V lost 0 bases and J 0 bases, leaving 13 bases between the germline ends. CDR3 sequence: CASSLEAWGASYNEQFF. The CDR3, as DNA: TGTGCCAGCAGCTTGGAAGCTTGGGGGGCCTCCTACAATGAGCAGTTCTTC.

This clone was seen a single time. The CDR3 region is CASSDSSRDIYPYGYTF. The DNA for the CDR3 is TGTGCCAGCAGTGACTCGAGCAGGGATATATATCCCTATGGCTACACCTTC. V gene TRBV6-4 combines with J gene TRBJ1-2; tentative D call: TRBD1 (5 bases). CDR3 size: 17 residues. Trimming removed 0 bases from V and 4 bases from J, with 18 bases in between. CDR1 is MRHNA, CDR2 SNTAGT, per germline.

This chain uses TRBV29-1 with TRBJ1-2; 7 bases agree with TRBD1. The trim removed 7 bases at V and 2 bases at J, leaving 7 bases unmatched. The CDR3 is 13 residues long. Germline lookup yields CDR1 SQVTM and CDR2 ANQGSEA. This chain's CDR3 is CSAGTAMNYGYTF. The CDR3 bases are TGCAGCGCCGGGACAGCGATGAACTATGGCTACACCTTC. The whole variable domain, remainder taken from reference TRBV29-1 and TRBJ1-2, is SAVISQKPSRDICQRGTSLTIQCQVDSQVTMMFWYRQQPGQSLTLIATANQGSEATYESGFVIDKFPISRPNLTFSTLTVSNMSPEDSSIYLCSAGTAMNYGYTFGSGTRLTVV.

This chain connects TRBV6-5 to TRBJ2-3, with 9 bases lining up with TRBD1. This CDR3 has 15 amino acids. Germline assignment: CDR1 MNHEY and CDR2 SVGAGI. J was trimmed by 5 bases and V by 0 bases; bases with no gene match: 3. CDR3 residues: CASSYSGQGLDTQYF. DNA for the CDR3: TGTGCCAGCAGTTACTCGGGACAGGGACTAGATACGCAGTATTTT.

The V and J genes are TRBV7-2 and TRBJ2-7, with TRBD2 matching 7 bases. With 1 base clipped from V and 7 bases from J, the junction kept 7 bases outside the gene matches. CDR1 is SGHTA, CDR2 FQGNSA, per germline. This CDR3 is built from 14 residues. The CDR3 region has the DNA TGTGCCAGCAGCTTAGAGGGAGGGCCGTTAGAGCAGTACTTC. Amino acids: CASSLEGGPLEQYF. The full variable domain, with the rest looked up from reference TRBV7-2 and TRBJ2-7, is GAGVSQSPSNKVTEKGKDVELRCDPISGHTALYWYRQSLGQGLEFLIYFQGNSAPDKSGLPSDRFSAERTGGSVSTLTIQRTQQEDSAVYLCASSLEGGPLEQYFGPGTRLTVT.

The chain couples TRBV21-1 to TRBJ1-5. TRBV21-1 is labeled a pseudogene. The CDR3 is 11 amino acids. The CDR3 sequence is CASSGNQPQHF. The CDR3 nucleotides read TGTGCCAGCAGCGGCAATCAGCCCCAGCATTTT.

This chain connects TRBV19 to TRBJ1-1, with D possibly matching TRBD1 (5 bases). Germline CDR1 is LNHDA and CDR2 is SQIVND (reference sequence). Trimming pared 5 bases from V and 7 bases from J, leaving 8 bases between. The CDR3 is made up of 11 amino acids. CDR3 DNA: TGTGCCAGTAGTGGGGGTAGTGAAGCTTTCTTT. Its protein is CASSGGSEAFF.

The chain recombines TRBV7-6 with TRBJ1-5; tentatively, D is TRBD1 (6 bases). Germline loops: CDR1 SGHVS, CDR2 FNYEAQ. This CDR3 spans 15 amino acids. The V end was cut by 3 bases, the J end by 5 bases, with 14 bases between. In DNA form, the CDR3 reads TGTGCCAGCAGCTTGGCGTGGGGGGCGCATCAGCCCCAGCATTTT. Its protein product is CASSLAWGAHQPQHF.

This clone was seen only once. The rearrangement uses TRBV28 and TRBJ2-7, with D possibly matching TRBD1 (6 bases). From germline, CDR1 is MDHEN and CDR2 SYDVKM. V was shortened by 4 bases and J by 4 bases, with 11 bases between the two germline ends. The CDR3 loop spans 13 amino acids. The CDR3 bases are TGTGCCAGCAGTTCAGGGGCAAGTTACGAGCAGTACTTC. Protein product: CASSSGASYEQYF.

This chain joins TRBV5-4 and TRBJ1-1; 9 positions match TRBD1. Germline CDR1 is SGHNT and CDR2 is YYREEE (reference sequence). Losses at the gene ends were 4 bases for V and 11 bases for J; bases not matched to a gene: 9. The CDR3 runs 13 residues. CDR3 in amino acids: CASSVPGQGDAFF. As DNA, the CDR3 is TGTGCCAGCAGCGTACCGGGACAGGGCGATGCTTTCTTT.